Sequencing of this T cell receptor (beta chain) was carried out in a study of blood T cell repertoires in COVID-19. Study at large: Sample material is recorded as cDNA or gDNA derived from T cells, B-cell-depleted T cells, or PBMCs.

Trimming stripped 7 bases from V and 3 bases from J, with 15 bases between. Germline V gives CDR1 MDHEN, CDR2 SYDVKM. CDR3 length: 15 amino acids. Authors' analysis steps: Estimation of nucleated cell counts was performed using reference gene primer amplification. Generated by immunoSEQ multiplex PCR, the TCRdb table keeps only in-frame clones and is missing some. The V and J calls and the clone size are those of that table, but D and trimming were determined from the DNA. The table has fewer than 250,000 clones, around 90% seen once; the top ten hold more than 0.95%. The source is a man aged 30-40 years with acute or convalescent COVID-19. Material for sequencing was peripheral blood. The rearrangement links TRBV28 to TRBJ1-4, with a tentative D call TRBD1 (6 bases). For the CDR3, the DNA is TGTGCCAGCATCACAAGACAGGTCTCTAATGAAAAACTGTTTTTT. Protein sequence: CASITRQVSNEKLFF.